This TCR beta chain was sequenced during a study of neoadjuvant anti-PD-1 for oral cavity cancer. CDR1 is SNHLY and CDR2 is FYNNEI in the germline V gene. The CDR3 is 13 residues long. Losses at the gene ends were 6 bases for V and 6 bases for J; bases not matched to a gene: 5. Method: immunoSEQ multiplex PCR; TCRdb's copy keeps in-frame clones and lacks some. Seen here are tens of thousands of clones, around 83% observed once, and the top ten hold 3% to 4%. The V call is TRBV2, the J call TRBJ1-5, with 7 positions matching TRBD1. The input for sequencing was PBMCs, taken before nivolumab (anti-PD-1) treatment. The sequence derives from a person between 40 and 85 years old with oral cavity squamous cell carcinoma. CDR3 nucleotide sequence: TGTGCCAGCAGAGGGGGCTATGGTCAGCCCCAGCATTTT. This gives the protein CASRGGYGQPQHF.